Below, 17 T cell receptor beta chains from the same sample are listed, as sequenced in a study of CD8 T cells in Susac syndrome. About 0.5 to 1 ug RNA was reverse transcribed with random hexamers. TCRdb re-called the immunoSEQ multiplex PCR reads through MiXCR, storing one row per CDR3 protein. This table holds some 180,000 distinct CDR3 sequences, over 75% found once. Sequences were obtained from CD4+ T cells from PBMCs. The source of these receptors is a human donor with Susac syndrome.

This chain connects TRBV7-8 to TRBJ2-1; D gene unclear. The CDR3 spans 13 residues. Germline values: CDR1 SGHVS, CDR2 FQNEAQ. Deletions cut 2 bases from V and 6 bases from J, with 8 bases between. The CDR3 sequence: CASSLKMSNEQFF. DNA of the CDR3: TGTGCCAGCAGCTTAAAGATGAGCAATGAGCAGTTCTTC. The complete variable domain, with remaining parts taken from reference TRBV7-8 and TRBJ2-1, reads GAGVSQSPRYKVAKRGQDVALRCDPISGHVSLFWYQQALGQGPEFLTYFQNEAQLDKSGLPSDRFFAERPEGSVSTLKIQRTQQEDSAVYLCASSLKMSNEQFFGPGTRLTVL.

The gene calls are TRBV9 and TRBJ2-7; maybe TRBD2 (5 bases). Trimming cost V 7 bases and J 3 bases, with 20 bases left between them. Germline V gene lookup returns CDR1 SGDLS and CDR2 YYNGEE. The CDR3 sequence is 15 residues long. CDR3 coding DNA: TGTGCCAGCTCAGATCGAGGGTGGAATTTCTACGAGCAGTACTTC. Protein: CASSDRGWNFYEQYF.

J is TRBJ1-2 and V is TRBV20-1, with 8 bases matching TRBD1. Trimming at V came to 8 bases and at J to 0 bases, leaving 5 bases not matched to a gene. The CDR3 length is 13 residues. Germline CDR1 DFQATT, CDR2 SNEGSKA (reference sequence). CDR3 protein: CSHQQGANYGYTF. The DNA of the CDR3 is TGCAGTCATCAACAGGGGGCTAACTATGGCTACACCTTC.

This clonotype was observed once. The chain uses TRBV5-4 and TRBJ2-5, with 7 bases that match TRBD2. This CDR3 has 15 amino acids. CDR1 and CDR2 (germline): SGHNT, YYREEE (reference sequence). V lost 2 bases, J lost 2 bases, and 6 bases stayed unmatched. The DNA of the CDR3 is TGTGCCAGCAGCTTTCCCGGGACTACACAAGAGACCCAGTACTTC. Protein sequence: CASSFPGTTQETQYF.

V gene TRBV28 combines with J gene TRBJ2-7; D might be TRBD1 (5 bases). The CDR3 is 12 amino acids. V gave up 9 bases and J gave up 5 bases, with 14 bases separating them. Germline CDR1 reads MDHEN; CDR2 reads SYDVKM. The DNA for the CDR3 is TGTGCCAGTAGACCCAGGGTCCACGAGCAGTACTTC. It codes for CASRPRVHEQYF.

The chain is built from TRBV15 and TRBJ2-6; a possible D gene is TRBD1 (6 bases). CDR1 is LNHNV, CDR2 YYDKDF, per germline (reference sequence). The CDR3 has 16 residues. V was trimmed by 2 bases and J by 2 bases, leaving 10 bases between them. The CDR3 spells CATSRRTEPGANVLTF. The CDR3 bases are TGTGCCACCAGCAGACGGACAGAACCTGGGGCCAACGTCCTGACTTTC.

V and J are TRBV23-1 and TRBJ2-5; 9 positions agree with TRBD2. Being an ORF, TRBV23-1 has a function that is uncertain. V shed 11 bases and J 1 base; nucleotides not matched to a gene: 11. The CDR3 consists of 15 residues. The CDR3 spells CAPRTSERTQETQYF. In nucleotides, the CDR3 is TGCGCCCCACGGACTAGCGAGCGGACCCAAGAGACCCAGTACTTC.

The rearrangement links TRBV5-1 to TRBJ1-3; D call uncertain. This CDR3 comprises 14 residues. V lost 4 bases and J lost 2, with 10 bases in between. Germline V gene sequence: CDR1 SGHRS, CDR2 YFSETQ. CDR3: CASSPAGAGNTIYF. CDR3 sequence (DNA): TGCGCCAGCAGCCCGGCCGGGGCTGGAAACACCATATATTTT.

This clonotype was observed a few times. The chain recombines TRBV5-1 with TRBJ2-1; D uncertain. The CDR3 extends over 14 amino acids. The germline V gene encodes CDR1 SGHRS and CDR2 YFSETQ. The ends were cut back, 4 bases at V and 7 bases at J, with 15 bases in the middle. CDR3 sequence: CASSQSSTSNEQFF. The CDR3 DNA sequence: TGCGCCAGCAGCCAGTCGTCGACTTCAAATGAGCAGTTCTTC.

This clonotype has just one count. The rearrangement joins TRBV2 to TRBJ2-2, with D tentatively TRBD1 or TRBD2 (5 bases each). From germline, CDR1 is SNHLY and CDR2 FYNNEI. CDR3 size: 15 residues. The V gene lost 6 bases and the J gene lost 5 bases, with 16 bases spanning the gap. The CDR3 region has the DNA TGTGCCAGCAGGGGGTCGGGGCTATGGACCGGGGAGCTGTTTTTT. Its translation: CASRGSGLWTGELFF.

The chain recombines TRBV5-6 with TRBJ1-1, with a weak D call TRBD1 (5 bases). The CDR3 is 17 amino acids. Per the germline V gene, CDR1 is SGHDT and CDR2 is YYEEEE. Trimming shortened V by 2 bases and J by 0 bases, and 17 bases separated the two germline ends. CDR3 amino acids: CASSLRIRGGLNTEAFF. CDR3 nucleotide sequence: TGTGCCAGCAGCTTACGAATTCGGGGGGGGTTGAACACTGAAGCTTTCTTT.

The chain carries TRBV19 and TRBJ2-7, with D maybe TRBD2 (6 bases). The V end was cut by 1 base, the J end by 6 bases, with 13 bases between. The germline V gene encodes CDR1 LNHDA and CDR2 SQIVND (reference sequence). This CDR3 is 14 amino acids long. The DNA for the CDR3 is TGTGCCAGTAGTATAGTCATCGAGGGAGGCGAGCAGTACTTC. Translating it yields CASSIVIEGGEQYF.

This clonotype has only one observation. The rearrangement uses TRBV28 and TRBJ2-1; D not certain. The length of the CDR3 is 19 residues. Germline CDR1 is MDHEN and CDR2 is SYDVKM. Trimming took off 1 base at V and 0 bases at J, with 19 bases between the two ends. CDR3 loop: CASSLFPRRRVSSYNEQFF. The CDR3 DNA follows: TGTGCCAGCAGTTTATTCCCCCGCCGAAGGGTTAGCTCCTACAATGAGCAGTTCTTC.

The V gene is TRBV2, the J gene TRBJ1-2; D uncertain. There are 13 residues in the CDR3. CDR1 and CDR2 (germline): SNHLY, FYNNEI. Between the trimmed V and J ends, which lost 4 bases and 2 bases, there was a span of 8 bases. CDR3 sequence (DNA): TGTGCCAGCAGTGTCGGGAGAAACTATGGCTACACCTTC. It specifies CASSVGRNYGYTF.

The J gene is TRBJ2-1, the V gene TRBV6-5, with D uncertain. Germline V gives CDR1 MNHEY, CDR2 SVGAGI. The CDR3 spans 13 residues. V lost 5 bases to trimming and J lost 9 bases, with 14 bases between them. In nucleotides, the CDR3 is TGTGCCAGCAGTGGCTCTGCCTGGCCTGAGCAGTTCTTC. It encodes CASSGSAWPEQFF.

This clonotype is a singleton in its sample. This chain uses TRBV28 with TRBJ2-2; 8 positions agree with TRBD1. With 1 base clipped from V and 1 base from J, the junction kept 2 bases outside the gene matches. The CDR3 loop spans 16 amino acids. Germline V lookup: CDR1 MDHEN, CDR2 SYDVKM. The CDR3 DNA is TGTGCCAGCAGTTTATACGGGACAGGGAACACCGGGGAGCTGTTTTTT. This gives the protein CASSLYGTGNTGELFF.

The chain links TRBV6-2 or TRBV6-3 to TRBJ2-1; D gene ambiguous. The CDR3 sequence is 11 residues long. Germline loops: CDR1 MNHEY, CDR2 SVGEGT. Between the trimmed V and J ends, which lost 4 bases and 9 bases, there was a span of 7 bases. CDR3 region: CASSSLSEQFF. DNA for the CDR3: TGTGCCAGCAGTTCGTTAAGTGAGCAGTTCTTC.